These 27 T cell receptor beta chains came from one sample sequenced in a study of technical replicates of blood from a few donors. Profiled with immunoSEQ multiplex PCR; TCRdb holds only in-frame clones, not every one. The sample yields tens of thousands of clones, roughly 84% seen once. The sample consisted of PBMCs. The receptor set was obtained from a human donor in good health. Some clones in this sample may be carry-over from other donors' samples.

The chain carries TRBV6-4 and TRBJ2-5; 10 bases align to TRBD2. Trimming removed 3 bases from V and 4 bases from J; junction bases left unmatched: 8. Per germline, CDR1 MRHNA and CDR2 SNTAGT. The CDR3 is 16 residues long. The CDR3 loop reads CASSEGASGGAETQYF. The DNA of the CDR3 is TGTGCCAGCAGTGAAGGAGCCAGCGGGGGGGCAGAGACCCAGTACTTC.

The genes are TRBV9 and TRBJ1-3, with a possible D match to TRBD1 (5 bases). Germline values: CDR1 SGDLS, CDR2 YYNGEE. Trimming took off 0 bases at V and 4 bases at J, with 14 bases between the two ends. The CDR3 extends over 16 amino acids. CDR3 DNA sequence: TGTGCCAGCAGCGTAGGATTGGACACTAAAGGAAACACCATATATTTT. This translates into CASSVGLDTKGNTIYF.

This rearrangement joins TRBV5-4 to TRBJ1-4, with 10 bases fitting TRBD1. The J segment lost 7 bases and the V segment lost 4 bases, leaving 7 bases of the junction unmatched. This CDR3 spans 15 amino acids. Per germline, CDR1 SGHNT and CDR2 YYREEE (reference sequence). The CDR3 loop reads CASSVDRGPGEKLFF. The CDR3 DNA is TGTGCCAGCAGCGTCGACAGGGGGCCGGGTGAAAAACTGTTTTTT. Together with reference TRBV5-4 and TRBJ1-4, the CDR3 gives the full variable domain: ETGVTQSPTHLIKTRGQQVTLRCSSQSGHNTVSWYQQALGQGPQFIFQYYREEENGRGNFPPRFSGLQFPNYSSELNVNALELDDSALYLCASSVDRGPGEKLFFGSGTQLSVL.

V and J are TRBV4-3 and TRBJ2-1, with 7 nucleotides matching TRBD2. This CDR3 has 15 amino acids. The ends lost 1 base at V and 5 bases at J; junction bases unmatched: 5. Germline-derived CDR1 and CDR2 are LGHNA and YSLEER. The CDR3 region is CASSQVLAENNEQFF. CDR3 DNA sequence: TGCGCCAGCAGCCAAGTGCTAGCGGAGAACAATGAGCAGTTCTTC.

The chain links TRBV9 to TRBJ2-5, with D tentatively TRBD1 (8 bases). The CDR3 runs 15 residues. The germline V gene encodes CDR1 SGDLS and CDR2 YYNGEE. Trimming stripped 3 bases from V and 5 bases from J, with 17 bases between. The CDR3 sequence: CASSAGGRGGETQYF. Here the CDR3 DNA reads TGTGCCAGCAGCGCAGGGGGCAGGGGAGGGGAGACCCAGTACTTC. Drawing the rest from reference TRBV9 and TRBJ2-5, the complete variable domain is DSGVTQTPKHLITATGQRVTLRCSPRSGDLSVYWYQQSLDQGLQFLIQYYNGEERAKGNILERFSAQQFPDLHSELNLSSLELGDSALYFCASSAGGRGGETQYFGPGTRLLVL.

This clone came up once. The CDR3 region has the DNA TGCGCCAGCAGCCAAGAAAGGGGTGGGCAGTACTATGGCTACACCTTC. It is translated as CASSQERGGQYYGYTF. V usage is TRBV4-3 and J usage is TRBJ1-2; D possibly corresponds to TRBD1 (5 bases). CDR1 and CDR2 from the germline V gene are LGHNA and YSLEER. The ends were cut back, 0 bases at V and 3 bases at J, with 14 bases in the middle. The CDR3 has 16 residues.

The chain recombines TRBV12-5 with TRBJ1-1; 8 bases line up with TRBD1. V shed 3 bases, J shed 4 bases, and the junction held 7 bases outside the gene matches. The CDR3 runs 15 residues. CDR1 and CDR2 from the germline V gene are LGHNT and FRNRAP. This CDR3 reads CASGFRWTGSTEAFF. CDR3 sequence (DNA): TGTGCTAGTGGTTTCAGATGGACAGGGAGCACTGAAGCTTTCTTT.

The V and J genes are TRBV7-9 and TRBJ2-4; D may be TRBD2 (6 bases). Germline V CDR1 and CDR2: SEHNR, FQNEAQ (reference sequence). V dropped 2 bases and J dropped 0 bases, with 11 bases sitting between them. The CDR3 extends over 16 amino acids. Written as DNA, the CDR3 is TGTGCCAGCAGCTTAACCGGGACTTTAGCCAAAAACATTCAGTACTTC. As protein: CASSLTGTLAKNIQYF.

The chain combines TRBV19 with TRBJ1-5; 7 bases line up with TRBD1. The J segment lost 4 bases and the V segment lost 4 bases, leaving 1 base of the junction unmatched. The CDR3 sequence is 13 residues long. Germline CDR1 and CDR2: LNHDA and SQIVND (reference sequence). The CDR3: CASSRGQNQPQHF. CDR3 sequence (DNA): TGTGCCAGTAGTAGGGGACAGAATCAGCCCCAGCATTTT.

The V call is TRBV2, the J call TRBJ1-1; no reliable D call. This CDR3 region has 13 residues. Trimming took off 5 bases at V and 6 bases at J, with 13 bases between the two ends. Germline V gene data show CDR1 as SNHLY and CDR2 as FYNNEI. The CDR3: CASSLTVGPEAFF. In DNA form, the CDR3 reads TGTGCCAGCAGTCTGACCGTTGGGCCTGAAGCTTTCTTT. Complete variable domain (other parts from reference TRBV2 and TRBJ1-1): EPEVTQTPSHQVTQMGQEVILRCVPISNHLYFYWYRQILGQKVEFLVSFYNNEISEKSEIFDDQFSVERPDGSNFTLKIRSTKLEDSAMYFCASSLTVGPEAFFGQGTRLTVV.

The CDR3, as DNA: TGTGCCAGCACCTCGGGACAGGGGCCCTACGAGCAGTACTTC. This encodes CASTSGQGPYEQYF. V usage is TRBV7-2 and J usage is TRBJ2-7; 10 bases fit TRBD1. V trimming: 7 bases; J trimming: 2 bases; junction bases outside the gene matches: 5. The CDR3 is made up of 14 amino acids. Germline CDR1 reads SGHTA; CDR2 reads FQGNSA.

The J gene is TRBJ1-1, the V gene TRBV19; D might be TRBD1 (5 bases). V lost 3 bases and J 8 bases, leaving 13 bases between the germline ends. Germline-derived CDR1 and CDR2 are LNHDA and SQIVND (reference sequence). This CDR3 comprises 13 residues. CDR3 region: CASSIARAGEAFF. Written as DNA, the CDR3 is TGTGCCAGTAGTATTGCCAGGGCGGGGGAAGCTTTCTTT.

V usage is TRBV19 and J usage is TRBJ2-1; 14 nucleotides agree with TRBD2. The CDR3 has 16 amino acids. The J segment lost 6 bases and the V segment lost 5 bases, leaving 6 bases of the junction unmatched. Germline V gives CDR1 LNHDA, CDR2 SQIVND (reference sequence). CDR3 loop: CASSLLTSGGANEQFF. Written as DNA, the CDR3 is TGTGCCAGTAGTCTGCTGACTAGCGGGGGGGCCAATGAGCAGTTCTTC.

V gene TRBV6-1 combines with J gene TRBJ1-6, with unresolved D. The CDR3 is 12 amino acids. V was trimmed by 2 bases and J by 8 bases, leaving 4 bases between them. The germline V gene has CDR1 MNHNS and CDR2 SASEGT. CDR3 in amino acids: CASSELDSPLHF. The CDR3 DNA reads as TGTGCCAGCAGTGAATTAGATTCACCCCTCCACTTT.

The chain couples TRBV5-6 to TRBJ2-1; the D gene is possibly TRBD2 (5 bases). The CDR3 totals 15 residues. Germline CDR1 SGHDT, CDR2 YYEEEE. V lost 2 bases and J 6 bases, leaving 15 bases between the germline ends. The CDR3 DNA is TGTGCCAGCAGCTTCAGGAGCGGAATAGGCAATGAGCAGTTCTTC. Amino acid sequence: CASSFRSGIGNEQFF. Full variable domain (remainder filled in from reference TRBV5-6 and TRBJ2-1): DAGVTQSPTHLIKTRGQQVTLRCSPKSGHDTVSWYQQALGQGPQFIFQYYEEEERQRGNFPDRFSGHQFPNYSSELNVNALLLGDSALYLCASSFRSGIGNEQFFGPGTRLTVL.

The chain combines TRBV29-1 with TRBJ1-3; no firm D call. Germline loops: CDR1 SQVTM, CDR2 ANQGSEA. CDR3 length equals 12 residues. The V end was cut by 7 bases, the J end by 0 bases, with 7 bases between. The chain's CDR3 is CSARDSGNTIYF. For the CDR3, the DNA is TGCAGCGCACGGGACTCTGGAAACACCATATATTTT.

This chain joins TRBV5-1 and TRBJ2-1, with TRBD2 as a possible D gene (6 bases). Trimming stripped 1 base from V and 4 bases from J, with 12 bases between. CDR1 is SGHRS and CDR2 is YFSETQ in the germline V gene. The CDR3 covers 15 residues. Here the CDR3 reads CASSLKGSGYNEQFF. CDR3 sequence (DNA): TGCGCCAGCAGCTTGAAGGGTAGCGGATACAATGAGCAGTTCTTC.

The chain employs TRBV7-6 and TRBJ2-2; D call uncertain. CDR3 size: 14 residues. Germline assignment: CDR1 SGHVS and CDR2 FNYEAQ. V lost 7 bases and J lost 3, with 12 bases in between. The CDR3 region has the DNA TGTGCCAGCATGCTCCAGGATCACACCGGGGAGCTGTTTTTT. Encoded protein: CASMLQDHTGELFF.

The chain links TRBV4-3 to TRBJ2-7; D may be TRBD1 (5 bases). V lost 0 bases to trimming and J lost 1 base, with 13 bases between them. CDR3 length: 16 amino acids. Germline V gives CDR1 LGHNA, CDR2 YSLEER. CDR3 protein: CASSQEAPGSSYEQYF. The CDR3 DNA sequence: TGCGCCAGCAGCCAAGAAGCTCCAGGGTCATCCTACGAGCAGTACTTC.

The genes are TRBV2 and TRBJ2-1; possible D gene TRBD2, 6 bases. V dropped 6 bases and J dropped 10 bases, with 16 bases sitting between them. The CDR3 has 13 amino acids. Per the germline V gene, CDR1 is SNHLY and CDR2 is FYNNEI. CDR3 sequence: CASSPQAGSEQFF. The CDR3 DNA reads as TGTGCCAGCAGCCCCCAGGCGGGGTCGGAGCAGTTCTTC. Together with reference TRBV2 and TRBJ2-1, the CDR3 gives the full variable domain: EPEVTQTPSHQVTQMGQEVILRCVPISNHLYFYWYRQILGQKVEFLVSFYNNEISEKSEIFDDQFSVERPDGSNFTLKIRSTKLEDSAMYFCASSPQAGSEQFFGPGTRLTVL.

The rearrangement links TRBV2 to TRBJ1-6; 11 positions match TRBD1. Germline CDR1 SNHLY, CDR2 FYNNEI. The CDR3 is 13 residues long. V gave up 6 bases and J gave up 13 bases; unmatched junction bases: 5. CDR3 sequence reads: CASRGQGDWPLHF. In DNA, the CDR3 is TGTGCCAGCAGGGGACAGGGGGATTGGCCCCTCCACTTT.

The genes are TRBV15 and TRBJ1-4; tentative D call: TRBD1 (6 bases). Germline V gene data show CDR1 as LNHNV and CDR2 as YYDKDF (reference sequence). CDR3 size: 17 residues. V lost 6 bases and J lost 2, with 19 bases in between. The CDR3 nucleotides are TGTGCCACCAGTGAGGGGGAGGGGAGAGGGACTAATGAAAAACTGTTTTTT. Translating it yields CATSEGEGRGTNEKLFF.

The rearrangement joins TRBV6-1 to TRBJ1-2; TRBD1 aligns across 9 bases. CDR1 is MNHNS and CDR2 is SASEGT in the germline V gene. The CDR3 contains 16 residues. The junction had 10 bases not matched to a gene; V was cut back by 1 base and J by 7 bases. The CDR3 DNA reads as TGTGCCAGCAGTGAAGTGGGGACAGGGTCGGCGCTTGGCTACACCTTC. Translation gives CASSEVGTGSALGYTF.

The V and J genes are TRBV7-2 and TRBJ2-5; 10 nucleotides line up with TRBD2. J lost 2 bases, V lost 5 bases, and 2 bases had no gene match. The CDR3 covers 14 residues. Germline V lookup: CDR1 SGHTA, CDR2 FQGNSA. DNA for the CDR3: TGTGCCAGCAGCCCGACTAGCGGGCAAGAGACCCAGTACTTC. Its protein is CASSPTSGQETQYF. Filled out from reference TRBV7-2 and TRBJ2-5, the complete variable domain reads GAGVSQSPSNKVTEKGKDVELRCDPISGHTALYWYRQSLGQGLEFLIYFQGNSAPDKSGLPSDRFSAERTGGSVSTLTIQRTQQEDSAVYLCASSPTSGQETQYFGPGTRLLVL.

V and J are TRBV2 and TRBJ1-1; the match to TRBD1 covers 8 bases. The CDR3 is 13 residues long. With V trimmed by 7 bases and J by 5 bases, 6 bases remained unmatched. Germline V gives CDR1 SNHLY, CDR2 FYNNEI. This CDR3 is CASTGQGGTEAFF. In nucleotides, the CDR3 is TGTGCCAGCACAGGACAGGGTGGGACTGAAGCTTTCTTT.

The chain recombines TRBV27 with TRBJ1-1, with a tentative D call TRBD1 (5 bases). Trimming took 3 bases from V and 2 from J, leaving 7 bases between them. The CDR3 extends over 13 amino acids. Germline V lookup: CDR1 MNHEY, CDR2 SMNVEV (reference sequence). The CDR3 nucleotides read TGTGCCAGCAGTTTCGACAGTAACACTGAAGCTTTCTTT. Residues: CASSFDSNTEAFF.

J is TRBJ1-2 and V is TRBV2, with D tentatively TRBD1 (5 bases). CDR1 and CDR2 (germline): SNHLY, FYNNEI. The V end lost 4 bases, the J end lost 0 bases, and 27 bases lay between the germline ends. The CDR3 totals 20 residues. Here the CDR3 reads CASSVGGLFPPISSNYGYTF. The CDR3 bases are TGTGCCAGCAGTGTCGGGGGGTTATTCCCTCCCATATCTTCTAACTATGGCTACACCTTC.